The 28 T cell receptor beta chains reported below all come from one sample, sequenced in a study of identifying expanded T cells in peripheral blood. The table came from immunoSEQ multiplex PCR; TCRdb's copy has only in-frame clones and leaves some out. In the table there are 75,000 to 90,000 clones, around nine tenths of which are singletons. Sequenced sample: blood. These receptors all stem from a person aged 18-70 years in good health.

CDR3 sequence reads: CAWSPRLGIYGYTF. DNA of the CDR3: TGTGCCTGGAGTCCTCGCCTGGGGATCTATGGCTACACCTTC. The chain carries TRBV30 and TRBJ1-2; D gene uncertain. This CDR3 is built from 14 residues. V lost 2 bases and J 4 bases, leaving 14 bases between the germline ends. Germline V CDR1 and CDR2: GTSNPN, SVGIG (reference sequence).

This clone was counted a single time. The chain recombines TRBV5-1 with TRBJ2-1; D is uncertain. There are 14 residues in the CDR3. Trimming shortened V by 4 bases and J by 9 bases, and 17 bases separated the two germline ends. Germline V gene lookup returns CDR1 SGHRS and CDR2 YFSETQ. The CDR3 protein is CASSVNEGLGEQFF. The CDR3 region has the DNA TGCGCCAGCAGCGTTAATGAAGGGTTAGGTGAGCAGTTCTTC. The whole variable domain, filled in from reference TRBV5-1 and TRBJ2-1, reads KAGVTQTPRYLIKTRGQQVTLSCSPISGHRSVSWYQQTPGQGLQFLFEYFSETQRNKGNFPGRFSGRQFSNSRSEMNVSTLELGDSALYLCASSVNEGLGEQFFGPGTRLTVL.

The chain recombines TRBV10-3 with TRBJ1-1; D might be TRBD1 (5 bases). Deletions cut 7 bases from V and 7 bases from J, with 22 bases between. The CDR3 runs to 15 residues. Germline V lookup: CDR1 ENHRY, CDR2 SYGVKD. The CDR3 sequence is CAITTGTGRDSEAFF. The CDR3 DNA follows: TGTGCCATCACCACGGGGACGGGAAGAGACAGTGAAGCTTTCTTT.

The V gene is TRBV7-3, the J gene TRBJ2-3; D not certain. The CDR3 loop spans 13 amino acids. V was trimmed by 2 bases and J by 6 bases, leaving 9 bases between them. Germline CDR1 is SGHTA and CDR2 is FQGTGA. CDR3 region: CASSLSHRDTQYF. The DNA of the CDR3 is TGTGCCAGCAGCTTATCCCATCGCGATACGCAGTATTTT.

The CDR3: CSVAPGGETQYF. The CDR3 DNA reads as TGCAGCGTTGCCCCAGGTGGGGAGACCCAGTACTTC. The V gene is TRBV29-1, the J gene TRBJ2-5; D is uncertain. In germline, CDR1 is SQVTM, CDR2 ANQGSEA. This CDR3 region has 12 residues. V was clipped by 4 bases and J by 5 bases, with 11 bases between them.

The chain has TRBV5-5 and TRBJ1-1; 8 bases fit TRBD1. The junction had 8 bases not matched to a gene; V was cut back by 6 bases and J by 1 base. Per germline, CDR1 SGHKS and CDR2 YYEKEE (reference sequence). The CDR3 spans 15 residues. The DNA of the CDR3 is TGTGCCAGCAACTACGGACAGGGTGGGAACACTGAAGCTTTCTTT. The encoded protein is CASNYGQGGNTEAFF.

The chain carries TRBV7-9 and TRBJ1-1; TRBD1 aligns across 9 bases. V shed 3 bases and J 3 bases; nucleotides not matched to a gene: 2. Germline V gene lookup returns CDR1 SEHNR and CDR2 FQNEAQ (reference sequence). This CDR3 region has 14 residues. CDR3 sequence reads: CASSLRQGDTEAFF. As DNA, the CDR3 is TGTGCCAGCAGCTTGAGACAGGGGGACACTGAAGCTTTCTTT.

This chain links TRBV10-1 with TRBJ2-7; unclear D gene. Germline CDR1 WNHNN, CDR2 SYGVQD (reference sequence). V was clipped by 6 bases and J by 6 bases, with 12 bases between them. This CDR3 spans 12 amino acids. The CDR3, as DNA: TGCGCCAGCAGCGACGGTCCCGGCGAGCAGTACTTC. Protein sequence: CASSDGPGEQYF.

The chain couples TRBV27 to TRBJ1-4; a weak D match, TRBD1 (5 bases). Trimming removed 8 bases at V and 0 bases at J, with 16 bases between. CDR1 is MNHEY and CDR2 is SMNVEV in the germline V gene (reference sequence). CDR3 size: 16 residues. CDR3 sequence (DNA): TGTGCCAGCGGCGAGACAGCCACCACAACTAATGAAAAACTGTTTTTT. It translates to CASGETATTTNEKLFF.

The chain joins TRBV14 to TRBJ1-1; the D gene is possibly TRBD1 (6 bases). This CDR3 spans 14 amino acids. CDR1 and CDR2 from the germline V gene are SGHDN and FVKESK. V was pared by 1 base and J by 11 bases, with 17 bases between. The CDR3: CASSQVWGLWGAFF. DNA for the CDR3: TGTGCCAGCAGCCAAGTCTGGGGGCTCTGGGGGGCTTTCTTT.

The chain uses TRBV7-9 and TRBJ2-7; D possibly corresponds to TRBD2 (6 bases). V was cut by 2 bases and J by 1 base, with 18 bases left in between. The CDR3 sequence is 17 residues long. Per germline, CDR1 SEHNR and CDR2 FQNEAQ (reference sequence). The chain's CDR3 is CASSLIAGGISSYEQYF. In DNA form, the CDR3 reads TGTGCCAGCAGCTTAATAGCTGGCGGGATCAGTTCCTACGAGCAGTACTTC.

J is TRBJ2-5 and V is TRBV13; no clear D. Trimming left V 5 bases short and J 2 bases short, with 6 bases between. CDR1 and CDR2 (germline): PRHDT, FYEKMQ (reference sequence). This CDR3 comprises 12 residues. The CDR3 nucleotides are TGTGCCAGCAGCCCAGCTCAAGAGACCCAGTACTTC. It encodes CASSPAQETQYF. The full variable domain, its missing parts supplied by reference TRBV13 and TRBJ2-5, is AAGVIQSPRHLIKEKRETATLKCYPIPRHDTVYWYQQGPGQDPQFLISFYEKMQSDKGSIPDRFSAQQFSDYHSELNMSSLELGDSALYFCASSPAQETQYFGPGTRLLVL.

This clone was counted only a few times. The rearrangement joins TRBV4-3 to TRBJ1-4, with no clear D. Between the trimmed V and J ends, which lost 2 bases and 4 bases, there was a span of 8 bases. Germline V lookup: CDR1 LGHNA, CDR2 YSLEER. The CDR3 extends over 14 amino acids. The CDR3 nucleotides read TGCGCCAGCAGCCAAAAGACCTATAATGAAAAACTGTTTTTT. It is translated as CASSQKTYNEKLFF.

The count of this clone is one. In nucleotides, the CDR3 is TGCGCCAGCAGCCAAGCGGTTCTTGGATCCCGGGGGCCCCTCCACTTT. This encodes CASSQAVLGSRGPLHF. The chain links TRBV4-1 to TRBJ1-6, with D perhaps matching TRBD1 (5 bases). CDR3 length: 16 residues. The ends were cut back, 1 base at V and 13 bases at J, with 20 bases in the middle. Germline values: CDR1 MGHRA, CDR2 YSYEKL.

The chain recombines TRBV11-2 with TRBJ1-2; possible D gene TRBD1, 6 bases. The V end was cut by 1 base, the J end by 8 bases, with 11 bases between. The length of the CDR3 is 13 residues. Germline-derived CDR1 and CDR2 are SGHAT and FQNNGV. CDR3 loop: CASSLGDQGGYTF. For the CDR3, the DNA is TGTGCCAGCAGCTTAGGGGACCAGGGGGGCTACACCTTC.

This chain links TRBV5-1 with TRBJ1-1; 7 nucleotides match TRBD1. This CDR3 contains 13 residues. V shed 3 bases and J 5 bases; nucleotides not matched to a gene: 4. Germline V gene sequence: CDR1 SGHRS, CDR2 YFSETQ. The CDR3 reads CASSSVRGTEAFF. The CDR3 DNA reads as TGCGCCAGCAGCTCGGTCAGGGGGACTGAAGCTTTCTTT. The full variable domain, rest sourced from reference TRBV5-1 and TRBJ1-1, is KAGVTQTPRYLIKTRGQQVTLSCSPISGHRSVSWYQQTPGQGLQFLFEYFSETQRNKGNFPGRFSGRQFSNSRSEMNVSTLELGDSALYLCASSSVRGTEAFFGQGTRLTVV.

V gene TRBV2 combines with J gene TRBJ1-1; 8 nucleotides agree with TRBD1. The germline CDR1 and CDR2 sequences are SNHLY and FYNNEI. V was clipped by 3 bases and J by 0 bases; unmatched bases: 6. The CDR3 covers 16 residues. The CDR3 DNA follows: TGTGCCAGCAGTGAGTCAGGGGGCGGCATGAACACTGAAGCTTTCTTT. Translated, it gives CASSESGGGMNTEAFF.

This chain connects TRBV11-2 to TRBJ2-5; no definite D call. From germline, CDR1 is SGHAT and CDR2 FQNNGV. Between the trimmed V and J ends, which lost 1 base and 3 bases, there was a span of 3 bases. The CDR3 totals 12 residues. The CDR3 loop reads CASSLAEETQYF. The CDR3 nucleotides are TGTGCCAGCAGCTTAGCAGAAGAGACCCAGTACTTC.

The chain joins TRBV27 to TRBJ1-5; a possible D gene is TRBD1 (5 bases). Germline values: CDR1 MNHEY, CDR2 SMNVEV (reference sequence). V was pared by 0 bases and J by 2 bases, with 11 bases between. The CDR3 contains 16 residues. The CDR3 protein is CASSLSKGLGNQPQHF. CDR3 coding DNA: TGTGCCAGCAGTTTATCAAAGGGGCTCGGCAATCAGCCCCAGCATTTT.

The genes are TRBV4-2 and TRBJ2-5; a weak D match, TRBD2 (7 bases). The CDR3 totals 13 residues. Germline V gene sequence: CDR1 LGHNA, CDR2 YNFKEQ. V gave up 3 bases and J gave up 5 bases, with 10 bases separating them. The CDR3 reads CASSQGGGETQYF. As DNA, the CDR3 is TGTGCCAGCAGCCAGGGAGGGGGTGAGACCCAGTACTTC.

The J gene is TRBJ2-5, the V gene TRBV6-1; 9 bases match TRBD2. Trimming cost V 0 bases and J 2 bases; bases outside gene matches: 10. The CDR3 has 18 residues. The V gene's germline CDR1 is MNHNS and CDR2 SASEGT. CDR3 residues: CASSEALGSGGTQETQYF. The CDR3 DNA follows: TGTGCCAGCAGTGAAGCGTTGGGTAGCGGGGGCACGCAAGAGACCCAGTACTTC.

The chain employs TRBV10-2 and TRBJ1-2, with 9 bases identical to TRBD1. The CDR3 runs to 16 residues. From germline, CDR1 is WSHSY and CDR2 SAAADI. With V trimmed by 7 bases and J by 5 bases, 14 bases remained unmatched. The CDR3 region is CASNSGQGHSYYGYTF. CDR3 nucleotide sequence: TGCGCCAGCAATAGTGGACAGGGGCATTCTTATTATGGCTACACCTTC.

This chain joins TRBV4-1 and TRBJ2-1, with 8 bases matching TRBD1. V lost 0 bases and J lost 3; bases outside the gene matches: 13. The CDR3 covers 19 residues. Germline-derived CDR1 and CDR2 are MGHRA and YSYEKL. CDR3 coding DNA: TGCGCCAGCAGCCAAGATTGTACCCATACAGGGGGTAACTACAATGAGCAGTTCTTC. It is translated as CASSQDCTHTGGNYNEQFF.

The chain joins TRBV5-1 to TRBJ1-1; 11 nucleotides match TRBD1. This CDR3 spans 14 amino acids. Looked up from germline, CDR1 is SGHRS and CDR2 is YFSETQ. Trimming took 2 bases from V and 5 from J; bases not matched to a gene: 2. CDR3 DNA: TGCGCCAGCAGCTTAGGACAGGGGGCAACTGAAGCTTTCTTT. Translating gives CASSLGQGATEAFF.

The V gene is TRBV5-6, the J gene TRBJ1-5; D may be TRBD1 (5 bases). There are 13 residues in the CDR3. The V gene's germline CDR1 is SGHDT and CDR2 YYEEEE. The V and J ends lost 4 bases and 7 bases respectively, with 12 bases between them. CDR3: CASSDRFRQPQHF. The CDR3 DNA follows: TGTGCCAGCAGCGACAGATTTCGGCAGCCCCAGCATTTT.

The chain couples TRBV7-9 to TRBJ1-1; the D gene is possibly TRBD1 (6 bases). Germline-derived CDR1 and CDR2 are SEHNR and FQNEAQ (reference sequence). This CDR3 region has 15 residues. V gave up 1 base and J gave up 4 bases, with 13 bases separating them. CDR3 loop: CASSLVGRGLTEAFF. For the CDR3, the DNA is TGTGCCAGCAGCTTAGTTGGCAGGGGCCTCACTGAAGCTTTCTTT. Full variable domain (rest looked up from reference TRBV7-9 and TRBJ1-1): DTGVSQNPRHKITKRGQNVTFRCDPISEHNRLYWYRQTLGQGPEFLTYFQNEAQLEKSRLLSDRFSAERPKGSFSTLEIQRTEQGDSAMYLCASSLVGRGLTEAFFGQGTRLTVV.

Only a few counts were recorded for this clone. The rearrangement joins TRBV27 to TRBJ2-7; no reliable D call. There are 14 residues in the CDR3. CDR1 and CDR2 from the germline V gene are MNHEY and SMNVEV (reference sequence). V lost 2 bases, J lost 1 base, and 9 bases lay in between. CDR3 sequence (DNA): TGTGCCAGCAGTTTAACAGCTGCTTCCTACGAGCAGTACTTC. Translation gives CASSLTAASYEQYF.

The chain joins TRBV6-5 to TRBJ1-1; D remains unclear. CDR1 and CDR2 from the germline V gene are MNHEY and SVGAGI. The CDR3 covers 13 residues. Trimming left V 0 bases short and J 4 bases short, with 6 bases between. The CDR3 nucleotides read TGTGCCAGCAGTTACTCCTGGGGCACTGAAGCTTTCTTT. It specifies CASSYSWGTEAFF.